Listed below are T cell receptor beta chains from one sample, sequenced in a study of T cell changes during pregnancy in multiple sclerosis. Data came from immunoSEQ multiplex PCR; TCRdb stores just in-frame clones and leaves some out. The repertoire holds around 40,000 clones, with about nine tenths as singletons. The specimen comprised CD8+ T cells from peripheral blood mononuclear cells, sampled before pregnancy. These receptors came from a female donor with multiple sclerosis, enrolled in a pregnancy study. Both conserved end residues are part of each CDR3. A D gene is named only where the DNA matches it firmly. Size tells how often a clone was seen (once, few, many) or the class of an expanded clone, and some rows leave it out.

TRBV5-1,TRBD2,TRBJ2-2,NA,TGCGCCAGCAGCCTGGGACTAGCGGGGGGGCTGGGGGAGCTGTTTTTT,CASSLGLAGGLGELFF
TRBV27,TRBD2,TRBJ2-7,NA,TGTGCCAGCAGTCTCGACGTTAGCGGGAGAGGATACGAGCAGTACTTC,CASSLDVSGRGYEQYF
TRBV19,TRBD2,TRBJ2-7,NA,TGTGCCAGTAGTATCCCCACTAGCGGCTATGCCTACGAGCAGTACTTC,CASSIPTSGYAYEQYF
TRBV7-8,TRBD1,TRBJ1-1,NA,TGTGCCAGCAGCCCGTGGACAGGGGAATTTAACACTGAAGCTTTCTTT,CASSPWTGEFNTEAFF
TRBV7-9,NA,TRBJ2-7,NA,TGTGCCAGCAGCTGGAAGGAGTACGAGCAGTACTTC,CASSWKEYEQYF
TRBV6-6,NA,TRBJ2-3,NA,TGTGCCAGCAAGCGGGCTAGCGGCACAGATACGCAGTATTTT,CASKRASGTDTQYF
TRBV28,NA,TRBJ2-5,NA,TGTGCCAGCAGTACCCCCATTGCGGGGCTAGAAGAGACCCAGTACTTC,CASSTPIAGLEETQYF
TRBV10-2,NA,TRBJ2-1,once,TGCGCCAGCAGTGGAACAGGGTTGGGGGGGAGGATGATAAATGAGCAGTTCTTC,CASSGTGLGGRMINEQFF
TRBV7-9,NA,TRBJ1-3,NA,TGTGCCAGCAGCTTAGTCCTAGGAAACACCATATATTTT,CASSLVLGNTIYF
TRBV4-2,NA,TRBJ2-2,few,TGTGCCAGCAGCCAGTCTACTGTGAACACCGGGGAGCTGTTTTTT,CASSQSTVNTGELFF
TRBV27,TRBD2,TRBJ2-2,NA,TGTGCCAGCAGTTTCCGGCGGGAGGGCCACACCGGGGAGCTGTTTTTT,CASSFRREGHTGELFF
TRBV7-9,NA,TRBJ2-1,NA,TGTGCCAGCAGCTTAGGACTAGAAAATGAGCAGTTCTTC,CASSLGLENEQFF
TRBV6-5,NA,TRBJ2-1,NA,TGTGCCAGCAGTTACCGGACAGCTACATGGGCAAATGAGCAGTTCTTC,CASSYRTATWANEQFF
TRBV10-1,NA,TRBJ1-1,few,TGCGCCAGCAGTGAGGGGCGTCAGGGCGGAATAGAAGGCACTGAAGCTTTCTTT,CASSEGRQGGIEGTEAFF
TRBV19,NA,TRBJ2-7,NA,TGTGCCAGTAGTATCAACTTCCACTACGAGCAGTACTTC,CASSINFHYEQYF
TRBV7-9,NA,TRBJ2-1,NA,TGTGCCAGCAGCCAACGGGCGGGTGATGAGCAGTTCTTC,CASSQRAGDEQFF